Listed below are T cell receptor beta chains from one sample, sequenced in a study of control samples from healthy donors and cancer patients. Here immunoSEQ multiplex PCR was the method, and the copy in TCRdb shows in-frame clones only, minus some. Altogether approximately 30,000 clones are present, roughly 94% being singletons, with the ten largest covering roughly 6.7%. Sequencing was carried out using blood. The receptors here all came from a man aged 55 to 70 in good health. CDR3s leave out the opening cysteine and the closing phenylalanine or tryptophan. The D gene is left open where the match is weak.

length	D	V	J	CDR3
14	.	TRBV5-1	TRBJ2-2	ASSSDGQRNTGELF
11	.	TRBV5-6	TRBJ2-3	ASSLSGTDTQY
14	.	TRBV7-9	TRBJ1-4	ASSPLGGVSNEKLF
12	.	TRBV7-3	TRBJ2-5	ASSPTGHGETQY
13	TRBD1	TRBV5-6	TRBJ2-5	ASSSAGTGWETQY
15	TRBD1	TRBV6-1	TRBJ1-3	ASSEVLQGAGGNTIY
12	.	TRBV4-3	TRBJ2-7	ASSQAARPYEQY
13	.	TRBV6-5	TRBJ2-3	ASTREPSSIDTQY
14	.	TRBV9	TRBJ2-3	ASSVRGISPTDTQY
10	.	TRBV6-5	TRBJ2-5	ASGQTGETQY
11	.	TRBV20-1	TRBJ1-3	SASEGGVNTIY
16	.	TRBV12-1	TRBJ2-2	ASSFPTSGGADTGELF
13	.	TRBV19	TRBJ1-1	ASSSPGAENTEAF
15	.	TRBV6-1	TRBJ2-6	ASSERGTLSGANVLT
12	.	TRBV7-9	TRBJ1-2	ASSLGSVSYGYT
13	TRBD2	TRBV6-5	TRBJ2-5	ASSPGTSAQETQY
12	.	TRBV11-2	TRBJ2-7	ASSVVTATYEQY
14	.	TRBV4-2	TRBJ2-1	ASSQDFGGPGNEQF
11	.	TRBV5-6	TRBJ1-1	ASRGWGTAEAF
15	TRBD2	TRBV4-1	TRBJ2-1	ASSQGAISGGANEQF
10	TRBD1	TRBV6-6	TRBJ2-7	ASSPGGFEQY
12	.	TRBV7-8	TRBJ1-2	ASSFNRVDYGYT
12	TRBD1	TRBV5-1	TRBJ1-2	ASSPETGFYGYT
14	TRBD2	TRBV7-2	TRBJ2-5	ASSLYSAGGQETQY
12	.	TRBV19	TRBJ1-5	ASSSFGGNQPQH
14	TRBD1	TRBV28	TRBJ1-1	ASSSPRPTGRYEAF
13	.	TRBV18	TRBJ1-2	ASSHQSLLSGGYT
16	TRBD1	TRBV29-1	TRBJ1-6	SVKPGQGLSPYNSPLH
12	.	TRBV4-3	TRBJ2-7	ASSQDRQGYEQY
12	.	TRBV5-4	TRBJ1-3	ASSLASSGNTIY
11	TRBD1	TRBV27	TRBJ2-7	ASRPGGLYEQY
12	TRBD1	TRBV5-4	TRBJ2-7	ASSLDRGPYEQY
12	TRBD1	TRBV7-9	TRBJ1-6	ASSPGQANSPLH
12	.	TRBV11-2	TRBJ2-5	ASGDTGRGETQY
13	.	TRBV4-2	TRBJ1-1	ASSQDTRVEIQAF
14	.	TRBV5-5	TRBJ1-2	ASSLGAGGTNYGYT
11	.	TRBV10-3	TRBJ1-3	AISESPGNTIY
11	TRBD1	TRBV30	TRBJ1-4	AWRADRGEKLF
13	TRBD1	TRBV7-6	TRBJ1-1	ASSLTGGKDTEAF
16	.	TRBV11-2	TRBJ2-6	ASSSLFVSPRGANVLT
13	.	TRBV2	TRBJ1-5	ASSERTPSNQPQH
11	.	TRBV5-6	TRBJ2-5	ASAGQRGETQY
11	.	TRBV12-3/TRBV12-4	TRBJ1-1	ASSSQGRTEAF
15	TRBD2	TRBV27	TRBJ2-1	ASSLNPGLASWNEQF
13	TRBD2	TRBV28	TRBJ2-2	ASSFRTRLGGELF
14	.	TRBV21-1	TRBJ1-2	ASSIPAHGRRGGYT
11	TRBD1	TRBV12-3/TRBV12-4	TRBJ1-1	ASTDRVLAEAF
12	.	TRBV3-1/TRBV3-2	TRBJ1-1	ASRNRDGYTEAF
10	.	TRBV19	TRBJ2-5	ASRQSGETQY
12	.	TRBV7-2	TRBJ1-5	ASSSELGNQPQH